One and the same sample provided the 2 T cell receptor beta chains below, sequenced in a study of control samples from healthy donors and cancer patients. Profiled with immunoSEQ multiplex PCR; TCRdb holds only in-frame clones, not every one. The sample records some 150,000 clones, roughly nine tenths being singletons. The sequenced sample consisted of blood. These receptor sequences come from a man aged 18 to 29 in good health.

The V and J genes are TRBV5-6 and TRBJ1-3, with D unclear. V was shortened by 4 bases and J by 0 bases, with 11 bases between the two germline ends. The CDR3 is made up of 15 amino acids. The germline CDR1 and CDR2 sequences are SGHDT and YYEEEE. The CDR3 region has the DNA TGTGCCAGCAGCAAGGACGGACTCTCTGGAAACACCATATATTTT. Its protein product is CASSKDGLSGNTIYF.

This chain connects TRBV2 to TRBJ1-6, with a possible D match to TRBD1 (5 bases). V was shortened by 2 bases and J by 4 bases, with 9 bases between the two germline ends. Per germline, CDR1 SNHLY and CDR2 FYNNEI. The CDR3 has 15 residues. In DNA form, the CDR3 reads TGTGCCAGCAGTGAAAGTGGGACGTATAATTCACCCCTCCACTTT. Its protein product is CASSESGTYNSPLHF.